These 28 T cell receptor beta chains share one sample of origin, sequenced in a study of cytomegalovirus exposure and HLA in healthy donors. The study ran its PCR with 60 Vbeta and 13 Jbeta primers. The assay was immunoSEQ multiplex PCR, and TCRdb's table has in-frame clones only and misses some. Altogether approximately 100,000 clones are present, over 70% being singletons, with the ten largest covering 10%. The sequenced sample consisted of PBMCs. The receptors shown here come from a man aged 45-65 years in good health and CMV-seronegative.

This chain links TRBV7-2 with TRBJ2-3; the match to TRBD1 covers 8 bases. Germline V gene lookup returns CDR1 SGHTA and CDR2 FQGNSA. V lost 4 bases to trimming and J lost 5 bases; unmatched junction nucleotides: 5. This CDR3 contains 14 residues. The CDR3 region is CASSSDREKDTQYF. The CDR3 DNA is TGTGCCAGCAGCTCGGACAGGGAGAAAGATACGCAGTATTTT.

V and J are TRBV7-2 and TRBJ2-1; 11 nucleotides match TRBD2. Trimming removed 3 bases from V and 7 bases from J; junction bases left unmatched: 5. The germline V gene encodes CDR1 SGHTA and CDR2 FQGNSA. The CDR3 totals 15 residues. Here the CDR3 reads CASSLGGLAANEQFF. The CDR3 region has the DNA TGTGCCAGCAGCTTGGGGGGACTAGCGGCAAATGAGCAGTTCTTC.

The chain carries TRBV29-1 and TRBJ1-2, with a weak D call TRBD1 (6 bases). Trimming left V 6 bases short and J 4 bases short, with 12 bases between. The length of the CDR3 is 12 residues. CDR1 and CDR2 (germline): SQVTM, ANQGSEA. Here the CDR3 reads CSVRTDSYGYTF. The DNA for the CDR3 is TGCAGCGTCCGGACAGACTCCTATGGCTACACCTTC.

The rearrangement links TRBV7-3 to TRBJ2-7; possibly TRBD1 for D (5 bases). This CDR3 has 14 residues. Looked up from germline, CDR1 is SGHTA and CDR2 is FQGTGA. V was clipped by 2 bases and J by 5 bases, with 13 bases between them. CDR3 region: CASSLGRGLDEQYF. In DNA, the CDR3 is TGTGCCAGCAGCTTAGGAAGGGGCCTCGACGAGCAGTACTTC.

This chain joins TRBV30 and TRBJ2-4; 8 bases map to TRBD1. The CDR3 length is 12 residues. Germline-derived CDR1 and CDR2 are GTSNPN and SVGIG (reference sequence). Trimming at V came to 4 bases and at J to 8 bases, leaving 4 bases not matched to a gene. The CDR3 region is CAWNRGNDIQYF. For the CDR3, the DNA is TGTGCCTGGAACAGGGGGAACGACATTCAGTACTTC.

The chain links TRBV5-6 to TRBJ2-7; TRBD1 matches 7 bases. V shed 3 bases, J shed 3 bases, and the junction held 3 bases outside the gene matches. The CDR3 totals 13 residues. In germline, CDR1 is SGHDT, CDR2 YYEEEE. CDR3 region: CASSWQGDYEQYF. As DNA, the CDR3 is TGTGCCAGCAGCTGGCAGGGGGACTACGAGCAGTACTTC.

J is TRBJ2-7 and V is TRBV11-2, with 8 bases that match TRBD2. Germline trimming cut 0 bases from V and 4 bases from J; bases unmatched to any gene: 8. CDR3 size: 16 residues. Germline V gene lookup returns CDR1 SGHAT and CDR2 FQNNGV. This CDR3 reads CASSLDLSGSMYEQYF. As DNA, the CDR3 is TGTGCCAGCAGCTTAGATCTGAGCGGGAGTATGTACGAGCAGTACTTC. The complete variable domain, with remaining parts taken from reference TRBV11-2 and TRBJ2-7, reads EAGVAQSPRYKIIEKRQSVAFWCNPISGHATLYWYQQILGQGPKLLIQFQNNGVVDDSQLPKDRFSAERLKGVDSTLKIQPAKLEDSAVYLCASSLDLSGSMYEQYFGPGTRLTVT.

V usage is TRBV5-1 and J usage is TRBJ2-5, with TRBD1 matching over 10 bases. The better agreement between TRBJ2-7 and the DNA end casts doubt on the J call. This CDR3 has 15 amino acids. The germline CDR1 and CDR2 sequences are SGHRS and YFSETQ. The DNA for the CDR3 is TGCGCCAGCAGCTTCGGGGACAGGGGACCCTACGAGCAGTACTTC. It specifies CASSFGDRGPYEQYF.

This clone has just a few counts. This sequence joins TRBV7-3 and TRBJ1-1, with TRBD1 as a possible D gene (5 bases). Between the trimmed V and J ends, which lost 2 bases and 5 bases, there was a span of 9 bases. This CDR3 has 13 residues. Germline-derived CDR1 and CDR2 are SGHTA and FQGTGA. DNA of the CDR3: TGTGCCAGCAGCTTAGGCGGGGGGACTGAAGCTTTCTTT. Encoded protein: CASSLGGGTEAFF.

The chain recombines TRBV28 with TRBJ2-5, with 8 bases fitting TRBD1. V was clipped by 5 bases and J by 3 bases; unmatched bases: 8. The germline CDR1 and CDR2 sequences are MDHEN and SYDVKM. This CDR3 contains 15 residues. CDR3 in amino acids: CASSQPDRVEETQYF. CDR3 in DNA: TGTGCCAGCAGTCAACCGGACAGGGTAGAAGAGACCCAGTACTTC.

This clone was seen a single time. The chain recombines TRBV7-9 with TRBJ2-1; 9 bases fit TRBD2. V lost 6 bases and J lost 4; bases outside the gene matches: 4. The CDR3 runs 14 residues. Germline lookup yields CDR1 SEHNR and CDR2 FQNEAQ (reference sequence). The CDR3 nucleotides are TGTGCCAGCAGATCTAGCGGGAATTACAATGAGCAGTTCTTC. Its translation is CASRSSGNYNEQFF.

The chain has TRBV5-6 and TRBJ2-7; no clear D. The CDR3 has 15 residues. The V end lost 2 bases, the J end lost 7 bases, and 19 bases lay between the germline ends. In germline, CDR1 is SGHDT, CDR2 YYEEEE. This CDR3 is CASSFSSFMVAEQYF. CDR3 coding DNA: TGTGCCAGCAGCTTTTCGTCATTTATGGTTGCGGAGCAGTACTTC. Drawing the rest from reference TRBV5-6 and TRBJ2-7, the complete variable domain is DAGVTQSPTHLIKTRGQQVTLRCSPKSGHDTVSWYQQALGQGPQFIFQYYEEEERQRGNFPDRFSGHQFPNYSSELNVNALLLGDSALYLCASSFSSFMVAEQYFGPGTRLTVT.

The rearrangement joins TRBV10-1 to TRBJ2-1; 9 nucleotides line up with TRBD1. CDR1 is WNHNN, CDR2 SYGVQD, per germline (reference sequence). The CDR3 is made up of 14 amino acids. V dropped 7 bases and J dropped 7; count of bases not matched to a gene: 8. The CDR3: CASTSGQGRNEQFF. The CDR3 nucleotides are TGCGCCAGCACTTCGGGACAGGGACGAAATGAGCAGTTCTTC.

The rearrangement joins TRBV19 to TRBJ2-2; no definite D call. The germline V gene has CDR1 LNHDA and CDR2 SQIVND (reference sequence). V was cut by 3 bases and J by 1 base, with 6 bases left in between. This CDR3 comprises 14 residues. The CDR3 region is CASSMSLNTGELFF. The CDR3 nucleotides are TGTGCCAGTAGTATGAGCCTGAACACCGGGGAGCTGTTTTTT.

The V gene is TRBV28, the J gene TRBJ2-3; D remains ambiguous. Germline-derived CDR1 and CDR2 are MDHEN and SYDVKM. There are 12 residues in the CDR3. Trimming took 3 bases from V and 6 from J, leaving 7 bases between them. In DNA form, the CDR3 reads TGTGCCAGCAGTTTGTTTGAGGATACGCAGTATTTT. This sequence encodes CASSLFEDTQYF.

The genes are TRBV14 and TRBJ1-1; D is undetermined. Trimming stripped 1 base from V and 4 bases from J, with 7 bases between. The CDR3 runs 13 residues. Germline CDR1 and CDR2: SGHDN and FVKESK. The CDR3 protein is CASSQGPGTEAFF. Written as DNA, the CDR3 is TGTGCCAGCAGCCAAGGGCCAGGCACTGAAGCTTTCTTT.

The chain links TRBV2 to TRBJ1-4, with 10 positions matching TRBD1. There are 16 residues in the CDR3. V lost 7 bases, J lost 14 bases, and 19 bases stayed unmatched. CDR1 and CDR2 (germline): SNHLY, FYNNEI. In DNA, the CDR3 is TGTGCCAGCAACCCCCGATCGGGACAGGGGAAGGGGAGTCTGTTTTTT. Its translation: CASNPRSGQGKGSLFF.

The rearrangement uses TRBV27 and TRBJ1-6; D is unclear. With 0 bases removed from V and 9 bases from J, the gap between germline ends came to 6 bases. CDR3 size: 13 residues. The germline V gene has CDR1 MNHEY and CDR2 SMNVEV (reference sequence). In DNA form, the CDR3 reads TGTGCCAGCAGTTTATCGTCGGGTTCACCCCTCCACTTT. Translation gives CASSLSSGSPLHF.

V is TRBV5-5 and J is TRBJ1-1, with D maybe TRBD1 (5 bases). Germline V gene lookup returns CDR1 SGHKS and CDR2 YYEKEE (reference sequence). CDR3 length equals 15 residues. V was pared by 1 base and J by 0 bases, with 10 bases between. The CDR3 sequence: CASSLISGLNTEAFF. The CDR3, as DNA: TGTGCCAGCAGCTTGATATCAGGGTTGAACACTGAAGCTTTCTTT.

This rearrangement joins TRBV2 to TRBJ1-1; D is unclear. This CDR3 is built from 14 residues. Germline values: CDR1 SNHLY, CDR2 FYNNEI. V was trimmed by 11 bases and J by 1 base, leaving 17 bases between them. CDR3 sequence (DNA): TGTGCCCAGAGGGTTGACACGGGGAACACTGAAGCTTTCTTT. It codes for CAQRVDTGNTEAFF. The variable domain in full, with the rest retrieved from reference TRBV2 and TRBJ1-1, is EPEVTQTPSHQVTQMGQEVILRCVPISNHLYFYWYRQILGQKVEFLVSFYNNEISEKSEIFDDQFSVERPDGSNFTLKIRSTKLEDSAMYFCAQRVDTGNTEAFFGQGTRLTVV.

The chain links TRBV12-5 to TRBJ2-1, with a weak D call TRBD1 (6 bases). Trimming removed 4 bases at V and 4 bases at J, with 17 bases between. The germline CDR1 and CDR2 sequences are LGHNT and FRNRAP. This CDR3 comprises 16 residues. In DNA, the CDR3 is TGTGCTAGTGGTTCCCTCCAGGGGTTTGTTTACAATGAGCAGTTCTTC. It encodes CASGSLQGFVYNEQFF.

This clone came up once. The rearrangement joins TRBV4-1 to TRBJ1-3; weak D call: TRBD1 (6 bases). Trimming shortened V by 3 bases and J by 3 bases, and 15 bases separated the two germline ends. The germline V gene has CDR1 MGHRA and CDR2 YSYEKL. The CDR3 extends over 16 amino acids. CDR3: CASSHDPGADGNTIYF. CDR3 DNA sequence: TGCGCCAGCAGCCATGACCCAGGGGCAGATGGAAACACCATATATTTT.

The chain employs TRBV30 and TRBJ2-1; D may be TRBD2 (7 bases). The CDR3 consists of 14 residues. Germline V gene data show CDR1 as GTSNPN and CDR2 as SVGIG (reference sequence). V was shortened by 8 bases and J by 6 bases, with 20 bases between the two germline ends. The CDR3 sequence is CARTAGAPSNEQFF. CDR3 sequence (DNA): TGTGCCCGGACGGCGGGGGCCCCCTCCAATGAGCAGTTCTTC.

V is TRBV28 and J is TRBJ1-5; 10 bases agree with TRBD1. Germline-derived CDR1 and CDR2 are MDHEN and SYDVKM. The CDR3 length is 15 residues. Germline trimming cut 6 bases from V and 2 bases from J; bases unmatched to any gene: 4. Written as DNA, the CDR3 is TGTGCCAGCAGAAAGGACAGGGGGGGCAATCAGCCCCAGCATTTT. Its protein product is CASRKDRGGNQPQHF.

The gene calls are TRBV7-8 and TRBJ1-3; D is unclear. The V end lost 5 bases, the J end lost 0 bases, and 17 bases lay between the germline ends. The CDR3 spans 17 residues. Germline V gene lookup returns CDR1 SGHVS and CDR2 FQNEAQ. Here the CDR3 reads CASSPERWRISGNTIYF. In DNA form, the CDR3 reads TGTGCCAGCAGCCCCGAACGGTGGCGGATCTCTGGAAACACCATATATTTT.

The chain joins TRBV7-9 to TRBJ1-3; 8 bases match TRBD1. The CDR3 spans 15 residues. In germline, CDR1 is SEHNR, CDR2 FQNEAQ (reference sequence). Losses at the gene ends were 4 bases for V and 1 base for J; bases not matched to a gene: 3. The CDR3 loop reads CASSSWTGSGNTIYF. The CDR3 DNA reads TGTGCCAGCAGCTCCTGGACAGGGTCTGGAAACACCATATATTTT.

The gene calls are TRBV29-1 and TRBJ2-5, with 14 nucleotides matching TRBD2. V trimming: 4 bases; J trimming: 2 bases; junction bases outside the gene matches: 12. The CDR3 consists of 18 residues. Germline V gene data show CDR1 as SQVTM and CDR2 as ANQGSEA. DNA of the CDR3: TGCAGCGTTGCGATCGAGGGACTAGCGGGAGAAGTACAAGAGACCCAGTACTTC. It is translated as CSVAIEGLAGEVQETQYF. The whole variable domain, remainder taken from reference TRBV29-1 and TRBJ2-5, is SAVISQKPSRDICQRGTSLTIQCQVDSQVTMMFWYRQQPGQSLTLIATANQGSEATYESGFVIDKFPISRPNLTFSTLTVSNMSPEDSSIYLCSVAIEGLAGEVQETQYFGPGTRLLVL.

J is TRBJ1-3 and V is TRBV7-2; D remains ambiguous. This CDR3 region has 15 residues. With 5 bases removed from V and 2 bases from J, the gap between germline ends came to 13 bases. Germline CDR1 and CDR2: SGHTA and FQGNSA. The CDR3 nucleotides are TGTGCCAGCAGCCCAACCCCGCAGGCTGGAAACACCATATATTTT. It yields the protein CASSPTPQAGNTIYF. Together with reference TRBV7-2 and TRBJ1-3, the CDR3 gives the full variable domain: GAGVSQSPSNKVTEKGKDVELRCDPISGHTALYWYRQSLGQGLEFLIYFQGNSAPDKSGLPSDRFSAERTGGSVSTLTIQRTQQEDSAVYLCASSPTPQAGNTIYFGEGSWLTVV.